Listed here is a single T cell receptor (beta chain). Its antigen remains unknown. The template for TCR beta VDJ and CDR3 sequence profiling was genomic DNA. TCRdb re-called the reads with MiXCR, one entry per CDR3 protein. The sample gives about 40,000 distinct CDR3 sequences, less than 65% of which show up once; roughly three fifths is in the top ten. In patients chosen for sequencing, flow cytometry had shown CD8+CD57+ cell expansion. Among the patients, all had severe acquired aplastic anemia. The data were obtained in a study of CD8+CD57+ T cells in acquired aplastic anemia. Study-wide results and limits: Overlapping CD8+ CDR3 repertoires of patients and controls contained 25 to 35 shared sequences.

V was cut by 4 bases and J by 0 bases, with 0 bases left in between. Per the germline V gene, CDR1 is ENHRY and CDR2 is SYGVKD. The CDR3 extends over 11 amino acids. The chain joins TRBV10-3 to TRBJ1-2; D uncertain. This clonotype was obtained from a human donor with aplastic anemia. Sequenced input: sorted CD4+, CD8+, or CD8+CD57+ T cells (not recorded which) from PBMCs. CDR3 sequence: CAISANYGYTF. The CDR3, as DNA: TGTGCCATCAGTGCTAACTATGGCTACACCTTC.